This entry is about one T cell receptor beta chain. Trimming removed 7 bases from V and 5 bases from J, with 17 bases in between. The germline V gene has CDR1 SQVTM and CDR2 ANQGSEA. The CDR3 contains 13 residues. This entry is derived from a study of blood T cell repertoires in COVID-19. Study overall: The cDNA or gDNA used as material had been derived from T cells, B-cell-depleted T cells, or PBMCs.

The study recruited people aged about 18 to 89 years across 24 US areas. Two consecutive negative NP/OP PCR tests, clearance, or resolved symptoms defined Cohort 3 recovery. Original data processing: Estimation of nucleated cell counts was performed using reference gene primer amplification. Sequencing was performed with immunoSEQ multiplex PCR; in TCRdb, only in-frame clones are kept and a portion is missing. V and J calls and clone size follow that table, whereas D and trimming were derived from the DNA. The sample records a few hundred thousand clones, about 88% being singletons. The sample taken for sequencing was PBMCs or T cells enriched from blood (not recorded which). The V and J genes are TRBV29-1 and TRBJ1-1, with a weak D call TRBD1 (5 bases). This receptor was obtained from a woman in her thirties or forties who had recovered from COVID-19. CDR3 DNA: TGCAGCGGCTGCGGGGCCCTTGGGACTGAAGCTTTCTTT. This codes for CSGCGALGTEAFF.